The entry below gives a single T cell receptor (beta chain) sequence along with its context. Its specificity is not known. The data were obtained in a study of T cell responses to AZD1222 COVID-19 vaccine. Findings of the study overall: Repertoires in all cases were sampled only once the peak T cell response had passed.

J was trimmed by 7 bases and V by 5 bases; bases with no gene match: 4. The CDR3 spans 14 residues. Germline assignment: CDR1 SEHNR and CDR2 FQNEAQ (reference sequence). Sequenced by immunoSEQ multiplex PCR; TCRdb stores in-frame clones only, minus some. The sample shows over 85,000 clones, about 87% of them seen only once. The chain couples TRBV7-9 to TRBJ1-5, with TRBD1 identical over 11 bases. Source: peripheral blood, taken 28 days after the second AZD1222 dose. The source is an adult who received the AZD1222 COVID-19 vaccine. For the CDR3, the DNA is TGTGCCAGCAGCAAGGGACAGGGGGGCCAGCCCCAGCATTTT. Encoded protein: CASSKGQGGQPQHF.